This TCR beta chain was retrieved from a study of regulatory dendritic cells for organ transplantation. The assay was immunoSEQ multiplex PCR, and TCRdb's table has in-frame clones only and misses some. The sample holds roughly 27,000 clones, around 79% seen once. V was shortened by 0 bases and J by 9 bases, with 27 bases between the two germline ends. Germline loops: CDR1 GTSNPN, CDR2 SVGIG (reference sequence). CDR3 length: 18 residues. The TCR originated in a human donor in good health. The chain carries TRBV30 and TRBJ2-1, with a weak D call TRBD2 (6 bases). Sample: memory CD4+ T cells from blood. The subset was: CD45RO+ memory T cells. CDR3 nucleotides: TGTGCCTGGAGTGTACCCCCGTACTCGAGACTAGAGTTAGGTGAGCAGTTCTTC. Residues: CAWSVPPYSRLELGEQFF.